This T cell receptor beta chain was sequenced during a study of identical twins (dated by TCRdb to the mid-2010s). Background for the entire study: To test whether fetal clonotypes persist, the study used deep sequencing on TCR alpha and beta repertoires from monozygotic twins, unrelated adults of various ages, and cord blood. To rule out contamination, the twin experiments were replicated at different times with different library preparation protocols. Summary of the overall study and its limitations: Zero-insertion analyses could be partly confounded by invariant T cells such as MAIT and iNKT, although diverse VJ usage argued against such confounding for most clonotypes. Fewer insertions were carried by abundant cord blood beta clonotypes; a weaker similar trend was observed in young adult naive repertoires, while no such trend was observed in memory repertoires. Compared with coincidental sharing between unrelated individuals, out-of-frame TCR alpha sequences shared between twins showed an excess of sequences with low generation probability. Because the same donors could not be followed over many years, the conclusions depended on cross-sectional statistical analysis. Recombination models systematically underestimated out-of-frame TCR alpha sharing in monozygotic twins but agreed with sharing between unrelated individuals. Excess twin sharing in beta out-of-frame sequences was weaker because fewer shared sequences lowered the signal-to-noise ratio.

Worth noting for this clonotype: What antigen it recognizes has not been identified. No per-base quality is available; no much larger clone lies one base away.

The cysteine opens and the phenylalanine closes a CDR3 of 11 amino acids. The read is trimmed to its CDR3 DNA, 33 bases read in frame from base 1. Via the germline V gene, CDR1 is SQVTM and CDR2 ANQGSEA. V and J lose 5 bases and 1 base, and a span of 2 bases separates them. Library preparation was by 5' RACE. Sequencing was performed on an Illumina HiSeq 2000. Template switching introduced a universal primer binding site; the final cDNA contained a unique molecular identifier, enabling accurate counting of TCR cDNA molecules. First-strand cDNA for TCR alpha and beta chains was synthesized from specific primers in the conserved constant-segment region. To control for contamination, every cDNA library carried two barcodes: a SMART-Mk sample barcode plus Illumina barcodes. Two successive PCR steps introduced TruSeq adapter sequences along with Illumina sample barcodes. The Illumina HiSeq platform was used with custom primers to sequence TCR alpha and beta cDNA libraries. Turning to the authors' computational methods: MiGEC was used to process raw reads and extract unique molecular identifiers, and MiXCR was used to find CDR3 positions. Recombination models were inferred per individual with the repgenHMM and IGoR tools using an EM algorithm. The analysis of shared clonotypes was done with the tcR package in R, with sharing normalized by the product of cloneset sizes. To study raw recombination without the effects of thymic and clonal selection, out-of-frame nonproductive sequences were analyzed. TCRdb passed the public sequencing reads through fastp at Q25 and MiXCR, retaining productive beta sequences. Rows are combined by CDR3 protein, so each entry shows the most common genes and DNA. TCRdb assigned the V and J calls; the authors' analysis was not used. Present in this sample are hundreds of thousands of distinct CDR3 sequences, just under 9.5% of which were seen just once. The biggest ten clones account for under 7.5% of the sample.

Only healthy Caucasian donors were included. The twin cohort comprised three pairs of female monozygotic twins, all aged roughly 18 to 29 years. Positive isolation kits from Invitrogen were used to isolate the CD4+ and CD8+ T cell populations. The same sample was also studied in work on yellow fever vaccine responses in identical twins. As noted in the second study: The T cell response to vaccination in identical twins was reported by the authors to appear partly convergent and partly personalized. The study precisely tracked vaccine-responding T cell clones in identical twins.

The sequence links TRBV29-1 to TRBJ2-2, with the identity of the D gene unclear. The TCR was taken from a young woman in good health. The sequenced sample consisted of CD8+ T cells sorted from blood. The CDR3 loop reads CSVQNTGELFF. The DNA sequence reads TGCAGCGTTCAGAACACCGGGGAGCTGTTTTTT.